These 20 T cell receptor beta chains came from one sample sequenced in a study of T cell repertoires in cytomegalovirus infection. TCRdb called the reads again in MiXCR, with one record for every CDR3 protein. The sample has more than 250,000 distinct CDR3 sequences; approximately 25% are singletons. No antigen has been assigned to these receptors. The sample in question was cultured PBMCs, obtained from culture after CMV antigen stimulation. The receptors stem from a human donor in good health (CMV status not recorded). Some clones in this sample may be carry-over from other donors' samples.

There are a few counts of this clonotype. V and J are TRBV12-3 or TRBV12-4 and TRBJ2-1, with TRBD2 identical over 10 bases. V shed 6 bases, J shed 8 bases, and the junction held 7 bases outside the gene matches. The CDR3 has 14 amino acids. The CDR3 protein is CASRASGRGDEQFF. As DNA, the CDR3 is TGTGCCAGCAGAGCTAGCGGGAGAGGGGATGAGCAGTTCTTC.

The chain is built from TRBV29-1 and TRBJ2-5; D perhaps matches TRBD2 (5 bases). This CDR3 is 13 amino acids long. CDR1 is SQVTM and CDR2 is ANQGSEA in the germline V gene. The V end lost 8 bases, the J end lost 4 bases, and 17 bases lay between the germline ends. The CDR3 protein is CSSDGPGGETQYF. CDR3 nucleotides: TGCAGCTCTGACGGCCCTGGAGGAGAGACCCAGTACTTC.

V gene TRBV27 combines with J gene TRBJ2-7; no firm D call. The V end was cut by 7 bases, the J end by 7 bases, with 20 bases between. Germline lookup yields CDR1 MNHEY and CDR2 SMNVEV (reference sequence). The CDR3 has 14 amino acids. CDR3 in amino acids: CASTSGTGVREQYF. As DNA, the CDR3 is TGTGCCAGCACCTCAGGAACTGGGGTGAGGGAGCAGTACTTC.

The chain joins TRBV20-1 to TRBJ2-7; 8 nucleotides agree with TRBD1. The V gene end was trimmed by 0 bases and the J gene end by 5 bases; junction bases not matched to a gene: 6. The V gene's germline CDR1 is DFQATT and CDR2 SNEGSKA (reference sequence). This CDR3 comprises 14 residues. The chain's CDR3 is CSARDSDRVNEQYF. The DNA of the CDR3 is TGCAGTGCTAGAGACTCGGACAGGGTTAACGAGCAGTACTTC.

In its sample, this clonotype was seen a few times. V and J are TRBV24-1 and TRBJ2-7; 9 positions agree with TRBD2. The CDR3 consists of 19 residues. CDR1 is KGHDR, CDR2 SFDVKD, per germline. V was pared by 1 base and J by 3 bases, with 15 bases of the junction left unmatched. The DNA of the CDR3 is TGTGCCACCAGTGATTTCACTAGCGGGCCCCCTAGGCCCCACTACGAGCAGTACGTC. It encodes CATSDFTSGPPRPHYEQYV.

This clonotype has ten or more counts. The chain employs TRBV7-2 and TRBJ1-5; D ambiguous. Trimming stripped 1 base from V and 2 bases from J, with 15 bases between. Germline V gene data show CDR1 as SGHTA and CDR2 as FQGNSA. The CDR3 extends over 17 amino acids. CDR3 sequence: CASSLVLGASGNQPQHF. The CDR3, as DNA: TGTGCCAGCAGCTTAGTCCTAGGAGCGTCGGGCAATCAGCCCCAGCATTTT.

This clonotype was seen at least ten times. The chain carries TRBV7-2 and TRBJ2-7; 9 positions match TRBD1. Germline trimming cut 5 bases from V and 3 bases from J; bases unmatched to any gene: 5. The CDR3 runs 14 residues. Germline CDR1 and CDR2: SGHTA and FQGNSA. The CDR3 nucleotides are TGTGCCAGCAGCCTCGGGACAGGGTTCTACGAGCAGTACTTC. Translated, it gives CASSLGTGFYEQYF.

This clonotype was counted a few times. The chain combines TRBV11-2 with TRBJ1-1; tentative D call: TRBD1 (6 bases). The CDR3 length is 13 residues. Per germline, CDR1 SGHAT and CDR2 FQNNGV. V dropped 6 bases and J dropped 4 bases, with 12 bases sitting between them. Here the CDR3 DNA reads TGTGCCAGCAGTAAGGGGGGCAGCACTGAAGCTTTCTTT. It yields the protein CASSKGGSTEAFF.

The chain uses TRBV28 and TRBJ2-1; D is unclear. Trimming removed 4 bases from V and 6 bases from J, with 10 bases in between. Germline V gene data show CDR1 as MDHEN and CDR2 as SYDVKM. The CDR3 contains 13 residues. DNA for the CDR3: TGTGCCAGCAGTTCACCCGGCAGCAATGAGCAGTTCTTC. Amino acid sequence: CASSSPGSNEQFF.

With respect to this clonotype: A much larger clone lies one base from this, so it may be a read error. The rearrangement uses TRBV7-9 and TRBJ2-1; 7 nucleotides agree with TRBD2. V gave up 7 bases and J gave up 8 bases; unmatched junction bases: 17. Looked up from germline, CDR1 is SEHNR and CDR2 is FQNEAQ (reference sequence). The CDR3 is made up of 16 amino acids. The CDR3 here is CASTASIGLVAYEQFF. Here the CDR3 DNA reads TGTGCCAGCACCGCATCAATCGGACTAGTGGCCTATGAGCAGTTCTTC.

The count of this clonotype is one. The final CDR3 position lacks the conserved phenylalanine or tryptophan, pointing to a likely read error. This chain joins TRBV27 and TRBJ2-1; 9 bases are a match to TRBD2. V was pared by 3 bases and J by 4 bases, with 19 bases of the junction left unmatched. The CDR3 totals 20 residues. Germline lookup yields CDR1 MNHEY and CDR2 SMNVEV (reference sequence). Here the CDR3 reads CASSFVGIKGSGGTYNEQFL. CDR3 nucleotides: TGTGCCAGCAGTTTCGTAGGGATCAAGGGTAGCGGGGGAACATACAATGAGCAGTTCCTC.

The rearrangement joins TRBV6-5 to TRBJ2-3; 7 bases are a match to TRBD1. Losses at the gene ends were 2 bases for V and 6 bases for J; bases not matched to a gene: 8. The germline V gene encodes CDR1 MNHEY and CDR2 SVGAGI. The CDR3 extends over 15 amino acids. CDR3 DNA sequence: TGTGCCAGCAGTTACAGAGACAGGGCAGGTGATACGCAGTATTTT. Protein: CASSYRDRAGDTQYF.

The CDR3 coding sequence is TGCAGCGTTAGGGATGCGGGGGAGCAGTACGTC. Protein: CSVRDAGEQYV. The rearrangement uses TRBV29-1 and TRBJ2-7; D is perhaps TRBD2 (6 bases). The germline gives CDR1 SQVTM, CDR2 ANQGSEA. V was pared by 5 bases and J by 7 bases, with 12 bases between. CDR3 length equals 11 residues.

There are many counts of this clonotype. The J gene is TRBJ1-1, the V gene TRBV11-2, with D possibly TRBD1 on 6 matching bases. V shed 3 bases and J shed 4 bases, with 12 bases lying between them. Germline lookup yields CDR1 SGHAT and CDR2 FQNNGV. The CDR3 sequence is 14 residues long. The CDR3 coding sequence is TGTGCCAGCAGCTTTGGACAGTTCCCCACTGAAGCTTTCTTT. It translates to CASSFGQFPTEAFF.

In its sample, this clonotype was seen a few times. The gene calls are TRBV7-2 and TRBJ2-7; D not resolved. V lost 1 base and J 6 bases, leaving 4 bases between the germline ends. CDR3 length equals 11 residues. Germline V gives CDR1 SGHTA, CDR2 FQGNSA. The CDR3 is CASSLESEQYF. CDR3 nucleotides: TGTGCCAGCAGCTTAGAATCCGAGCAGTACTTC.

The chain links TRBV24-1 to TRBJ2-1; 7 bases are shared with TRBD2. This CDR3 is built from 14 residues. The J segment lost 4 bases and the V segment lost 9 bases, leaving 8 bases of the junction unmatched. The germline CDR1 and CDR2 sequences are KGHDR and SFDVKD. CDR3 nucleotides: TGTGCCACCCAAGCGGGAAGTGCGTACAATGAGCAGTTCTTC. It specifies CATQAGSAYNEQFF.

The table lists this clonotype with many counts. The chain couples TRBV7-9 to TRBJ2-1; maybe TRBD2 (6 bases). CDR3 length equals 13 residues. Trimming stripped 3 bases from V and 5 bases from J, with 8 bases between. The germline V gene has CDR1 SEHNR and CDR2 FQNEAQ (reference sequence). The CDR3 is CASSFGTHNEQFF. CDR3 nucleotide sequence: TGTGCCAGCAGCTTCGGGACTCACAATGAGCAGTTCTTC.

A few counts support this clonotype. The chain links TRBV5-1 to TRBJ2-1; D is ambiguous. Trimming stripped 7 bases from V and 3 bases from J, with 11 bases between. Germline CDR1 reads SGHRS; CDR2 reads YFSETQ. This CDR3 spans 13 amino acids. The CDR3: CASGPFGYNEQFF. The CDR3, as DNA: TGCGCCAGCGGTCCGTTCGGCTACAATGAGCAGTTCTTC.

The sample holds many counts of this clonotype. The chain couples TRBV28 to TRBJ2-1; a possible D gene is TRBD2 (6 bases). Germline V gene data show CDR1 as MDHEN and CDR2 as SYDVKM. The CDR3 loop spans 15 amino acids. Trimming removed 6 bases from V and 3 bases from J, with 15 bases in between. This chain's CDR3 is CASRARGLRYNEQFF. The CDR3 DNA follows: TGTGCCAGCAGAGCACGGGGACTCCGCTACAATGAGCAGTTCTTC.

Only one count was recorded for this clonotype. The chain employs TRBV29-1 and TRBJ1-1; D ambiguous. Trimming shortened V by 7 bases and J by 0 bases, and 9 bases separated the two germline ends. The CDR3 contains 12 residues. Germline CDR1 and CDR2: SQVTM and ANQGSEA. CDR3 protein: CSGREVNTEAFF. The DNA of the CDR3 is TGCAGCGGACGTGAGGTGAACACTGAAGCTTTCTTT. The whole variable domain, filled in from reference TRBV29-1 and TRBJ1-1, reads SAVISQKPSRDICQRGTSLTIQCQVDSQVTMMFWYRQQPGQSLTLIATANQGSEATYESGFVIDKFPISRPNLTFSTLTVSNMSPEDSSIYLCSGREVNTEAFFGQGTRLTVV.